This TCR beta chain was recorded in a study of Graves' ophthalmopathy and Graves' hyperthyroidism. Overall study context: There was a collection of peripheral blood at initial diagnosis, before any treatment.

This clonotype was detected many times. V was clipped by 3 bases and J by 10 bases, with 16 bases between them. Germline V gives CDR1 KGHSH, CDR2 LQKENI. This CDR3 comprises 15 residues. Amplified TCR beta CDR3 regions were obtained using RNA transcripts as template. After a first-round RT-PCR with HTBI primers, a second-round multiplex PCR was run. Each CDR3 protein gets one entry after TCRdb re-called the multiplex PCR reads with MiXCR. The sample records 400,000 to 450,000 distinct CDR3 sequences, approximately 21% being singletons. Hyperthyroidism is called stable when no ophthalmopathy develops within 18 months of follow-up. Hyperthyroidism patients were newly diagnosed, under 2 months' duration, aged 18 to 65. The evidence that diagnosis relied on was clinical symptoms, serum thyroxine, TRAb, thyroid ultrasound and orbital computed tomography.

The sample taken for sequencing was peripheral blood. This clonotype was obtained from a woman aged 18-30 years with stable Graves' hyperthyroidism. V gene TRBV18 combines with J gene TRBJ1-6; no clear D gene. The CDR3 DNA reads as TGTGCCAGCTCACCGGGTAACAGTCTCGGCTCACCCCTCCACTTT. This gives the protein CASSPGNSLGSPLHF.